This TCR beta chain was observed in a study of graft-versus-host responses after intestinal transplantation. Study-level background: Each recipient received anti-thymocyte globulin induction, then tacrolimus and steroids for around three years.

The V gene lost 3 bases and the J gene lost 1 base, with 3 bases spanning the gap. CDR1 is SGHTA and CDR2 is FQGNSA in the germline V gene. This CDR3 has 12 amino acids. Assay used: immunoSEQ multiplex PCR; TCRdb lists only in-frame clones, some missing. This repertoire shows several thousand clones, 20% to 25% found once; its top ten account for more than 5%. Stimulators, approximately 200,000 irradiated and violet-dye-labeled cells, were plated with approximately 200,000 CFSE-labeled responder cells. The source is a human patient who was an organ donor for intestinal transplantation. The chain is built from TRBV7-2 and TRBJ2-5; D is unclear. The input for sequencing was alloreactive CD4+ T cells from a mixed lymphocyte reaction culture, taken before transplantation. Described subset: CFSE-low proliferating T cells sorted from roughly six-day pre-transplant mixed lymphocyte reaction (GvH or HvG direction). In nucleotides, the CDR3 is TGTGCCAGCAGCTTTTTCCAAGAGACCCAGTACTTC. It yields the protein CASSFFQETQYF.